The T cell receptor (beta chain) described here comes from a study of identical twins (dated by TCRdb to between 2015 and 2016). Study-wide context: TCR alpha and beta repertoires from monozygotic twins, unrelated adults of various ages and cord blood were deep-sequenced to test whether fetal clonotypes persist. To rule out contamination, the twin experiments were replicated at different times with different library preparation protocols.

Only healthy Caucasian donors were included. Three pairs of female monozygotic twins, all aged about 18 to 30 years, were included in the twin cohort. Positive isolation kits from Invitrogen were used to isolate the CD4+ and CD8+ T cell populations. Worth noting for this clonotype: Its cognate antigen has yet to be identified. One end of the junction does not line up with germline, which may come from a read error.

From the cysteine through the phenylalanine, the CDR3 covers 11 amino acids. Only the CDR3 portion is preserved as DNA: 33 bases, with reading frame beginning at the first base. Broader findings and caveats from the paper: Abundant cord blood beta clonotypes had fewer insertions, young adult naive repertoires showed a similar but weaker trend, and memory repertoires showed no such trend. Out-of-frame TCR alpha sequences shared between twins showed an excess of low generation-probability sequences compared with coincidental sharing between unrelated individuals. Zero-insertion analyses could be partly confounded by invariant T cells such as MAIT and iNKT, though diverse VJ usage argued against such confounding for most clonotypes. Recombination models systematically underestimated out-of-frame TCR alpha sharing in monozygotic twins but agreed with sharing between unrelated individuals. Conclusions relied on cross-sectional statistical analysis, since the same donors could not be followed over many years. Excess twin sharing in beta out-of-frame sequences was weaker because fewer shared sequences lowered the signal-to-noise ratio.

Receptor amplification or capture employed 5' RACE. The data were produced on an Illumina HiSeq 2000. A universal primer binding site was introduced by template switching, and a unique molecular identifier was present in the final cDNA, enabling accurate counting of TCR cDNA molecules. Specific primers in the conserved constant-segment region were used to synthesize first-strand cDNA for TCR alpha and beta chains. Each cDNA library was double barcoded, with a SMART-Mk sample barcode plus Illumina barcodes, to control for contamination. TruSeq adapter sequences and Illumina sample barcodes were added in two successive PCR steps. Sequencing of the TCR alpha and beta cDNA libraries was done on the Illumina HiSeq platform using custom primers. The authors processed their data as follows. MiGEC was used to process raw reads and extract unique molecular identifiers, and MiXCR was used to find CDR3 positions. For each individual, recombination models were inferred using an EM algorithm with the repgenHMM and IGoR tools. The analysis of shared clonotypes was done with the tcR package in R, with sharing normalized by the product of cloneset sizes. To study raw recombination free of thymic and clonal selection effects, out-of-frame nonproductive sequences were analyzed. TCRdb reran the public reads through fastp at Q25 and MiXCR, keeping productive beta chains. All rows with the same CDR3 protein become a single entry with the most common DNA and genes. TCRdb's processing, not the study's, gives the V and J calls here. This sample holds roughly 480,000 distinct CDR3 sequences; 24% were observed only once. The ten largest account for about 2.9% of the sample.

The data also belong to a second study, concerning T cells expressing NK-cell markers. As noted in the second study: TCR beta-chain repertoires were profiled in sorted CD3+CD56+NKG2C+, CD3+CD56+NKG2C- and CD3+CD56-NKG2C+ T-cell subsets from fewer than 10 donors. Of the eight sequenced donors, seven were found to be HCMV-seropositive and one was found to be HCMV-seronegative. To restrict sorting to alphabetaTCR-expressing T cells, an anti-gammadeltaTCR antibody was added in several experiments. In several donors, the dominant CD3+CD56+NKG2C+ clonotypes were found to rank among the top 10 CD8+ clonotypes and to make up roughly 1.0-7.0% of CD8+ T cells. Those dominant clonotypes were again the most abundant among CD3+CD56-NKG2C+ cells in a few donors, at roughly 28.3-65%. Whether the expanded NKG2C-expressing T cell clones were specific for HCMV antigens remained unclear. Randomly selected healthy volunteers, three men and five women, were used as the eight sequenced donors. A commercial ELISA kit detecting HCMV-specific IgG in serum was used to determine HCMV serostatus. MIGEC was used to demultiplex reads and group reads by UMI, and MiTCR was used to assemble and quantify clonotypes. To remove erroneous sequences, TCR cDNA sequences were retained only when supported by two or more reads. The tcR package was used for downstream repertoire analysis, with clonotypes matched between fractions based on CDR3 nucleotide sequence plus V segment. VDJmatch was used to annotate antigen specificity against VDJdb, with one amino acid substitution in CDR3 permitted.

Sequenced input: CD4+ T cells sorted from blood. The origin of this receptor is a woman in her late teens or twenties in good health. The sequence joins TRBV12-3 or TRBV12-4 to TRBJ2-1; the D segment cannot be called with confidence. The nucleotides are TGTGACAGCAATCGAGCCGTTGAGCAGTTCTTC. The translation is CDSNRAVEQFF.